The 24 T cell receptor beta chains below all came from one sample that was sequenced in a study of immune evolution from preneoplasia to lung adenocarcinoma. Clones were read by immunoSEQ multiplex PCR, and TCRdb kept only the in-frame ones, dropping some. The table lists 3,500 to 4,500 clones, roughly 81% of them singletons. Sequencing was done on a sample of FFPE adjacent normal lung tissue. The origin of the receptors is a person aged 70 to 79 with lung adenocarcinoma.

This clone was counted once. The rearrangement links TRBV18 to TRBJ2-1; 7 bases fit TRBD1. Germline CDR1 KGHSH, CDR2 LQKENI. CDR3 length: 14 amino acids. Trimming took 2 bases from V and 3 from J; bases not matched to a gene: 1. The CDR3 loop is CASSPGTVYNEQFF. The CDR3 DNA reads TGTGCCAGCTCACCAGGGACAGTCTACAATGAGCAGTTCTTC.

The CDR3 reads CASNDRGDYGYTF. CDR3 nucleotide sequence: TGTGCCAGTAACGACAGGGGGGACTATGGCTACACCTTC. The chain combines TRBV19 with TRBJ1-2, with 9 bases aligning to TRBD1. The CDR3 sequence is 13 residues long. Germline-derived CDR1 and CDR2 are LNHDA and SQIVND (reference sequence). V shed 7 bases and J 3 bases; nucleotides not matched to a gene: 3.

The CDR3 DNA reads TGTGCCAGCAGCTCCGGGACGACGGGGACAGCGGATGAGCAGTTCTTC. It is translated as CASSSGTTGTADEQFF. The gene calls are TRBV11-3 and TRBJ2-1; 7 nucleotides line up with TRBD1. The CDR3 spans 16 residues. CDR1 and CDR2 from the germline V gene are SGHNT and YENEEA. V shed 4 bases and J 8 bases; nucleotides not matched to a gene: 14.

The chain couples TRBV18 to TRBJ1-1; TRBD1 is a possible D gene (5 bases). The germline V gene has CDR1 KGHSH and CDR2 LQKENI. With 0 bases removed from V and 0 bases from J, the gap between germline ends came to 11 bases. The CDR3 consists of 16 residues. The CDR3 region has the DNA TGTGCCAGCTCACCACCCGAAGACAGACTGAACACTGAAGCTTTCTTT. It is translated as CASSPPEDRLNTEAFF.

The V and J genes are TRBV9 and TRBJ2-1, with D unclear. This CDR3 region has 15 residues. V was cut by 4 bases and J by 0 bases, with 11 bases left in between. The V gene's germline CDR1 is SGDLS and CDR2 YYNGEE. The DNA of the CDR3 is TGTGCCAGCAGCTGGCAACCTAGCTCCTACAATGAGCAGTTCTTC. Residues: CASSWQPSSYNEQFF. Combining the CDR3 with reference TRBV9 and TRBJ2-1 gives the whole variable domain DSGVTQTPKHLITATGQRVTLRCSPRSGDLSVYWYQQSLDQGLQFLIQYYNGEERAKGNILERFSAQQFPDLHSELNLSSLELGDSALYFCASSWQPSSYNEQFFGPGTRLTVL.

The V call is TRBV11-2, the J call TRBJ1-4; no clear D. Trimming removed 3 bases from V and 0 bases from J, with 2 bases in between. In germline, CDR1 is SGHAT, CDR2 FQNNGV. The CDR3 has 13 amino acids. CDR3 region: CASSFSTNEKLFF. Written as DNA, the CDR3 is TGTGCCAGCAGCTTTTCAACTAATGAAAAACTGTTTTTT.

V gene TRBV30 combines with J gene TRBJ2-7, with 7 bases identical to TRBD1. From germline, CDR1 is GTSNPN and CDR2 SVGIG (reference sequence). The CDR3 totals 14 residues. V shed 4 bases, J shed 9 bases, and the junction held 15 bases outside the gene matches. Here the CDR3 DNA reads TGTGCCTGGACCCCGGGACAGTCCCTTATTGGGCAGTACTTC. Protein product: CAWTPGQSLIGQYF.

This sequence joins TRBV5-3 and TRBJ1-6; TRBD1 agrees at 9 bases. TRBV5-3 has ORF status, its function being uncertain. The CDR3 contains 15 residues. With V trimmed by 6 bases and J by 8 bases, 9 bases remained unmatched. CDR3 sequence: CARIKTGGADSPLHF. As DNA, the CDR3 is TGTGCCAGAATAAAGACAGGGGGAGCGGATTCACCCCTCCACTTT.

This clone was found a few times. CDR3 loop: CSAHQTYEQYF. CDR3 bases: TGCAGTGCTCACCAAACCTACGAGCAGTACTTC. The chain joins TRBV20-1 to TRBJ2-7, with D uncertain. The V end lost 5 bases, the J end lost 2 bases, and 7 bases lay between the germline ends. The CDR3 covers 11 residues. Germline values: CDR1 DFQATT, CDR2 SNEGSKA (reference sequence).

This clone was detected only a few times. The rearrangement links TRBV5-1 to TRBJ2-6; D remains unclear. This CDR3 has 15 amino acids. Germline V CDR1 and CDR2: SGHRS, YFSETQ. Trimming stripped 0 bases from V and 4 bases from J, with 8 bases between. This CDR3 is CASSLALSGANVLTF. The CDR3 DNA follows: TGCGCCAGCAGCTTGGCCTTATCGGGGGCCAACGTCCTGACTTTC.

The chain links TRBV4-3 to TRBJ2-1; D might be TRBD2 (5 bases). Germline-derived CDR1 and CDR2 are LGHNA and YSLEER. This CDR3 has 17 residues. V was trimmed by 4 bases and J by 0 bases, leaving 16 bases between them. In nucleotides, the CDR3 is TGCGCCAGCAGCCCCGGGGTTGTCGAGTCCTCCTACAATGAGCAGTTCTTC. Translation gives CASSPGVVESSYNEQFF.

The chain is built from TRBV2 and TRBJ2-1; 16 positions agree with TRBD2. The junction had 18 bases not matched to a gene; V was cut back by 6 bases and J by 7 bases. Per germline, CDR1 SNHLY and CDR2 FYNNEI. CDR3 length: 20 residues. The CDR3 coding sequence is TGTGCCAGCAGAGAACCATACACCTTTTCGGGACTAGCGGGAGGGAATGAGCAGTTCTTC. Residues: CASREPYTFSGLAGGNEQFF.

V and J are TRBV29-1 and TRBJ2-5; D call uncertain. V lost 3 bases and J lost 5, with 13 bases in between. The CDR3 extends over 13 amino acids. CDR1 is SQVTM and CDR2 is ANQGSEA in the germline V gene. CDR3 sequence (DNA): TGCAGCGTTGACCAGGAAGCCAGGGAGACCCAGTACTTC. Residues: CSVDQEARETQYF.

V usage is TRBV28 and J usage is TRBJ2-2; a weak D match, TRBD2 (7 bases). From germline, CDR1 is MDHEN and CDR2 SYDVKM. There are 16 residues in the CDR3. The V end lost 8 bases, the J end lost 3 bases, and 19 bases lay between the germline ends. DNA for the CDR3: TGTGCCAGCCGTACTACTCGGGGGGCGGACACCGGGGAGCTGTTTTTT. Protein: CASRTTRGADTGELFF.

This sequence joins TRBV5-6 and TRBJ1-1; D perhaps matches TRBD1 (6 bases). V was trimmed by 3 bases and J by 4 bases, leaving 13 bases between them. This CDR3 contains 14 residues. Germline V gene lookup returns CDR1 SGHDT and CDR2 YYEEEE. In nucleotides, the CDR3 is TGTGCCAGCAGCTCGTACAGGGTTGGCACTGAAGCTTTCTTT. It yields the protein CASSSYRVGTEAFF.

The gene calls are TRBV28 and TRBJ1-1; the D gene is possibly TRBD1 (6 bases). V was trimmed by 10 bases and J by 1 base, leaving 19 bases between them. Germline V lookup: CDR1 MDHEN, CDR2 SYDVKM. The CDR3 extends over 15 amino acids. The CDR3 sequence: CAIQGWFGENTEAFF. CDR3 sequence (DNA): TGTGCCATTCAGGGGTGGTTCGGGGAGAACACTGAAGCTTTCTTT.

The chain combines TRBV7-2 with TRBJ2-7; 8 bases align to TRBD2. Trimming cost V 5 bases and J 4 bases; bases outside gene matches: 10. This CDR3 has 15 residues. Per germline, CDR1 SGHTA and CDR2 FQGNSA. The DNA of the CDR3 is TGTGCCAGCAGCCTCTGGGCGGGAGGTCGTTACGAGCAGTACTTC. Amino acids: CASSLWAGGRYEQYF. The full variable domain, rest sourced from reference TRBV7-2 and TRBJ2-7, is GAGVSQSPSNKVTEKGKDVELRCDPISGHTALYWYRQSLGQGLEFLIYFQGNSAPDKSGLPSDRFSAERTGGSVSTLTIQRTQQEDSAVYLCASSLWAGGRYEQYFGPGTRLTVT.

This clone came up a few times. The chain joins TRBV30 to TRBJ2-3; TRBD2 matches 7 bases. V shed 2 bases, J shed 3 bases, and the junction held 8 bases outside the gene matches. Germline loops: CDR1 GTSNPN, CDR2 SVGIG (reference sequence). The CDR3 extends over 15 amino acids. The CDR3 spells CAWSSRGGMTDTQYF. The CDR3 DNA follows: TGTGCCTGGAGTTCGCGGGGAGGGATGACAGATACGCAGTATTTT.

This clone was found once. The rearrangement links TRBV11-2 to TRBJ2-1; either TRBD1 or TRBD2 may fit D (5 bases each). Germline V CDR1 and CDR2: SGHAT, FQNNGV. There are 14 residues in the CDR3. Trimming cost V 0 bases and J 2 bases, with 5 bases left between them. The DNA of the CDR3 is TGTGCCAGCAGCTTAGAGGGGGCCTACAATGAGCAGTTCTTC. It encodes CASSLEGAYNEQFF.

The chain employs TRBV5-6 and TRBJ2-1, with a possible D match to TRBD2 (6 bases). This CDR3 comprises 12 residues. Trimming took 2 bases from V and 10 from J, leaving 10 bases between them. Germline lookup yields CDR1 SGHDT and CDR2 YYEEEE. The CDR3 spells CASSFPGLEQFF. The CDR3, as DNA: TGTGCCAGCAGCTTTCCGGGACTGGAGCAGTTCTTC.

This clone was counted a single time. The chain recombines TRBV5-5 with TRBJ1-2, with a possible D match to TRBD1 (6 bases). Germline CDR1 is SGHKS and CDR2 is YYEKEE (reference sequence). The length of the CDR3 is 14 residues. Trimming shortened V by 2 bases and J by 3 bases, and 11 bases separated the two germline ends. CDR3 loop: CASSFDRPHYGYTF. For the CDR3, the DNA is TGTGCCAGCAGCTTCGACAGGCCCCACTATGGCTACACCTTC.

The V gene is TRBV5-1, the J gene TRBJ1-6; possibly TRBD1 for D (5 bases). The V end lost 3 bases, the J end lost 5 bases, and 9 bases lay between the germline ends. The CDR3 is 14 amino acids. Germline CDR1 SGHRS, CDR2 YFSETQ. CDR3 loop: CASSWDGDNSPLHF. In nucleotides, the CDR3 is TGCGCCAGCAGCTGGGACGGAGATAATTCACCCCTCCACTTT.

The gene calls are TRBV5-8 and TRBJ1-4; 11 nucleotides agree with TRBD1. The CDR3 is 15 residues long. With 3 bases clipped from V and 7 bases from J, the junction kept 5 bases outside the gene matches. CDR1 and CDR2 (germline): SGHTS, YDEGEE. The CDR3 DNA reads TGTGCCAGCAGCTGGGGACAGGGGGATAGTGAAAAACTGTTTTTT. Translating gives CASSWGQGDSEKLFF.

This chain joins TRBV5-4 and TRBJ2-3; perhaps TRBD1 as D (5 bases). The CDR3 is 14 amino acids. Germline assignment: CDR1 SGHNT and CDR2 YYREEE (reference sequence). V was pared by 4 bases and J by 2 bases, with 11 bases between. As DNA, the CDR3 is TGTGCCAGCAGCGGCGACAGAAACACAGATACGCAGTATTTT. It yields the protein CASSGDRNTDTQYF.